A single sample is the source of the 6 T cell receptor beta chains below, sequenced in a study of T cell responses to AZD1222 COVID-19 vaccine. TCRdb's copy holds only in-frame clones and misses some; the assay was immunoSEQ multiplex PCR. This sample has over 100,000 clones, with 92% found just once. This sample comprised peripheral blood, obtained on day 0 of AZD1222 vaccination. The receptors here all came from an adult in good health.

The CDR3, as DNA: TGTGCCAGCAGCCCCGGACAGGGGGCATCCTACGAGCAGTACGTC. It encodes CASSPGQGASYEQYV. The genes are TRBV6-5 and TRBJ2-7, with 11 positions matching TRBD1. V gave up 6 bases and J gave up 1 base; unmatched junction bases: 5. CDR1 is MNHEY and CDR2 is SVGAGI in the germline V gene. The CDR3 runs 15 residues.

The chain carries TRBV20-1 and TRBJ1-1; possible D gene TRBD1, 6 bases. Trimming removed 3 bases at V and 5 bases at J, with 10 bases between. The germline CDR1 and CDR2 sequences are DFQATT and SNEGSKA (reference sequence). This CDR3 is built from 12 residues. The CDR3 DNA is TGCAGTGCTAGTCGACAGGAAACTGAAGCTTTCTTT. Its translation is CSASRQETEAFF.

CDR3 sequence reads: CASSSPFQGQNEQFF. CDR3 DNA: TGCGCCAGCAGCTCCCCCTTCCAAGGTCAGAATGAGCAGTTCTTC. The rearrangement links TRBV5-1 to TRBJ2-1, with D unresolved. V was cut by 3 bases and J by 7 bases, with 17 bases left in between. The germline V gene has CDR1 SGHRS and CDR2 YFSETQ. The CDR3 spans 15 residues.

This clone was detected a few times. J is TRBJ1-2 and V is TRBV5-4, with D perhaps matching TRBD1 (5 bases). Trimming left V 4 bases short and J 5 bases short, with 21 bases between. CDR3 length equals 16 residues. Germline V gene lookup returns CDR1 SGHNT and CDR2 YYREEE (reference sequence). CDR3 loop: CASSDGTSLLIYGYTF. The CDR3 DNA follows: TGTGCCAGCAGCGATGGGACCTCCCTCCTAATATATGGCTACACCTTC.

The gene calls are TRBV30 and TRBJ2-1, with 10 bases fitting TRBD2. Looked up from germline, CDR1 is GTSNPN and CDR2 is SVGIG (reference sequence). The J segment lost 8 bases and the V segment lost 5 bases, leaving 3 bases of the junction unmatched. CDR3 length: 12 residues. CDR3 sequence (DNA): TGTGCCTGGGCTAGCGGGAGCTATGAGCAGTTCTTC. Translation: CAWASGSYEQFF.

The V call is TRBV2, the J call TRBJ1-3; 7 bases match TRBD1. CDR3 size: 14 residues. J was trimmed by 4 bases and V by 6 bases; bases with no gene match: 6. Germline-derived CDR1 and CDR2 are SNHLY and FYNNEI. The CDR3 DNA reads TGTGCCAGCAGGACCAGACAGGGCGGAAACACCATATATTTT. Protein sequence: CASRTRQGGNTIYF. The whole variable domain, remainder taken from reference TRBV2 and TRBJ1-3, is EPEVTQTPSHQVTQMGQEVILRCVPISNHLYFYWYRQILGQKVEFLVSFYNNEISEKSEIFDDQFSVERPDGSNFTLKIRSTKLEDSAMYFCASRTRQGGNTIYFGEGSWLTVV.